A selection of T cell receptor beta chains follows, all from one sample in a study of vaccination effects on CD4 cells after COVID-19. No antigen is known for these receptors. This table comes from immunoSEQ multiplex PCR, and its TCRdb copy is limited to in-frame clones, with some not included. This sample has 45,000 or so clones, with about 80% found just once. The specimen was CD4+ T cells from PBMCs cultured without peptide, collected before COVID-19 vaccination. Receptors originate from a human donor who had a prior SARS-CoV-2 infection. CDR3s include the opening cysteine and the closing phenylalanine or tryptophan. The D gene is left open where the match is weak. Some rows mark clone size as missing; the rest say once, few, many or name a class of expanded clone.

>TRBJ2-2|NA|TRBV5-8|few|18
CASSLPFMLAANTGELFF
TGTGCCAGCAGCTTACCTTTCATGTTAGCAGCGAACACCGGGGAGCTGTTTTTT
>TRBJ2-5|NA|TRBV7-6|NA|14
CASSLAYGSETQYF
TGTGCCAGCAGTCTAGCGTACGGGAGTGAGACCCAGTACTTC
>TRBJ2-5|TRBD1|TRBV24-1|NA|15
CATSDRTGFQETQYF
TGTGCCACCAGTGATCGGACAGGTTTCCAAGAGACCCAGTACTTC
>TRBJ2-7|TRBD2|TRBV4-2|few|15
CASSQRAGVSYEQYF
TGTGCCAGCAGCCAACGAGCGGGGGTCTCCTACGAGCAGTACTTC
>TRBJ2-7|NA|TRBV4-2|NA|14
CASSVQVTTYEQYF
TGTGCCAGCAGCGTACAGGTAACCACCTACGAGCAGTACTTC
>TRBJ1-5|TRBD1|TRBV15|few|15
CATSTRTGGGQPQHF
TGTGCCACCAGCACCCGGACAGGGGGCGGACAGCCCCAGCATTTT
>TRBJ2-1|NA|TRBV21-1|NA|17
CASSKEGGQVGRNEQFF
TGTGCCAGCAGCAAAGAGGGGGGACAGGTAGGTCGCAATGAGCAGTTCTTC
>TRBJ2-7|TRBD2|TRBV10-3|NA|15
CAISEALAGDYEQYF
TGTGCCATCAGTGAGGCCCTAGCGGGGGACTACGAGCAGTACTTC
>TRBJ2-1|TRBD2|TRBV20-1|NA|16
CSASLPSGRAGNEQFF
TGCAGTGCTAGTTTGCCTAGCGGGAGGGCGGGGAATGAGCAGTTCTTC
>TRBJ2-4|NA|TRBV21-1|NA|15
CASSKGRNPKNIQYF
TGTGCCAGCAGCAAAGGTCGCAATCCCAAAAACATTCAGTACTTC
>TRBJ1-2|NA|TRBV9|few|12
CASSLRPDGYTF
TGTGCCAGCAGCCTCCGACCCGATGGCTACACCTTC
>TRBJ2-2|TRBD2|TRBV19|NA|17
CASSRYSGAMNTGELFF
TGTGCCAGTAGTAGGTATAGCGGGGCTATGAACACCGGGGAGCTGTTTTTT
>TRBJ2-7|TRBD2|TRBV27|NA|15
CASRRLAGGQDEQYF
TGTGCCAGCAGGCGACTAGCGGGAGGCCAGGACGAGCAGTACTTC
>TRBJ2-3|NA|TRBV7-3|NA|15
CASSFSGTSTDTQYF
TGTGCCAGCAGCTTTAGCGGAACTAGCACAGATACGCAGTATTTT
>TRBJ2-7|TRBD2|TRBV7-8|NA|18
CASNPSGLAGGLTYEQYF
TGTGCCAGCAACCCCTCGGGACTAGCGGGGGGTCTTACCTACGAGCAGTACTTC
>TRBJ2-7|NA|TRBV18|NA|15
CASSPRDGGFYEQYF
TGTGCCAGCTCACCCCGGGACGGAGGATTCTACGAGCAGTACTTC
>TRBJ1-2|TRBD1|TRBV7-9|once|14
CASSQPGGGYGYTF
TGTGCCAGCAGCCAACCAGGGGGGGGATATGGCTACACCTTC
>TRBJ1-5|NA|TRBV6-5|NA|14
CASSKQGRDQPQHF
TGTGCCAGCAGCAAACAGGGTAGAGATCAGCCCCAGCATTTT
>TRBJ2-7|NA|TRBV13|NA|14
CASSLSAGKREQYF
TGTGCCAGCAGCTTATCTGCGGGGAAGAGGGAGCAGTACTTC
>TRBJ1-5|NA|TRBV5-4|NA|16
CASSSAGAGRDQPQHF
TGTGCCAGCAGCTCGGCGGGGGCAGGGCGGGATCAGCCCCAGCATTTT
>TRBJ2-7|NA|TRBV2|NA|14
CASSGRTVSYEQYF
TGTGCCAGCAGTGGCCGGACGGTTTCCTACGAGCAGTACTTC
>TRBJ1-5|NA|TRBV4-2|once|13
CASSQGPDQPQHF
TGTGCCAGCAGCCAAGGACCTGATCAGCCCCAGCATTTT
>TRBJ2-1|TRBD2|TRBV6-5|NA|14
CASSTGTTLNEQFF
TGTGCCAGCAGTACCGGGACTACGCTTAATGAGCAGTTCTTC
>TRBJ1-6|NA|TRBV18|NA|13
CASSRTGISPLHF
TGTGCCAGCTCACGTACAGGGATTTCACCCCTCCACTTT
>TRBJ2-2|NA|TRBV5-1|NA|17
CASSLIPGPANTGELFF
TGCGCCAGCAGCTTGATACCAGGGCCGGCGAACACCGGGGAGCTGTTTTTT
>TRBJ1-1|NA|TRBV18|NA|13
CASSRTMNTEAFF
TGTGCCAGCTCACGGACAATGAACACTGAAGCTTTCTTT
>TRBJ1-3|NA|TRBV2|once|13
CASKEHSGNTIYF
TGTGCCAGCAAAGAGCACTCTGGAAACACCATATATTTT
>TRBJ2-7|TRBD1|TRBV5-6|NA|14
CASSVTGGEDEQYF
TGTGCCAGCAGTGTGACAGGGGGAGAAGACGAGCAGTACTTC
>TRBJ2-4|NA|TRBV14|NA|15
CASSQVEGGEDIQYF
TGTGCCAGCAGCCAAGTTGAGGGGGGGGAGGACATTCAGTACTTC
>TRBJ2-3|NA|TRBV7-8|NA|13
CASSPGTEGTQYF
TGTGCCAGCAGCCCTGGGACTGAGGGTACGCAGTATTTT
>TRBJ1-6|NA|TRBV29-1|NA|13
CSVGADYNSPLHF
TGCAGCGTTGGGGCGGATTATAATTCACCCCTCCACTTT
>TRBJ2-5|TRBD2|TRBV5-4|NA|16
CASSLTSGTEGETQYF
TGTGCCAGCAGCTTAACTAGCGGAACGGAGGGGGAGACCCAGTACTTC
>TRBJ2-7|TRBD2|TRBV4-1|few|15
CASSTYTSGSGEQYF
TGCGCCAGCAGCACCTATACTAGCGGCTCTGGCGAGCAGTACTTC
>TRBJ2-5|NA|TRBV3-1/TRBV3-2|NA|15
CASSHGRVAFGTQYF
TGTGCCAGCAGCCACGGCAGGGTAGCTTTCGGGACCCAGTACTTC
>TRBJ2-1|TRBD2|TRBV4-3|NA|17
CASSQEPTSKTNNEQFF
TGCGCCAGCAGCCAAGAACCGACTAGCAAAACGAACAATGAGCAGTTCTTC
>TRBJ2-7|NA|TRBV4-3|NA|14
CASSQRGRFDEQYF
TGCGCCAGCAGCCAACGCGGACGGTTCGACGAGCAGTACTTC
>TRBJ2-1|NA|TRBV24-1|NA|16
CATSDTTGSSYNEQFF
TGTGCCACCAGTGATACGACTGGGAGCTCCTACAATGAGCAGTTCTTC
>TRBJ2-1|TRBD2|TRBV27|NA|14
CASKPGLAYDEQFF
TGTGCCAGCAAGCCGGGACTAGCGTATGATGAGCAGTTCTTC
>TRBJ2-3|TRBD2|TRBV3-1/TRBV3-2|NA|17
CASSPRLAGGLSDTQYF
TGTGCCAGCAGCCCGAGACTAGCGGGAGGCTTGTCAGATACGCAGTATTTT
>TRBJ2-7|NA|TRBV21-1|NA|17
CASSKDSNLDFTYEQYF
TGTGCCAGCAGCAAAGACTCGAACCTCGACTTTACCTACGAGCAGTACTTC
>TRBJ1-2|NA|TRBV6-6|NA|13
CASIPEQGRGYTF
TGTGCCAGCATCCCCGAACAGGGACGTGGCTACACCTTC